This TCR beta chain emerged from a study of somatic mutations in cytotoxic T cells in rheumatoid arthritis. Clones were sequenced by immunoSEQ multiplex PCR, and TCRdb holds only the in-frame ones, with some missing. The top ten clones hold roughly 4.9% of a sample with about 26,000 clones, roughly 80% of them seen once. Input material: CD8+ T cells sorted from blood. The sequence was obtained from a man aged 50 to 60 in good health.

CDR3 nucleotide sequence: TGTGCCAGCGGCGGGGACTCCAAAGAGACCCAGTACTTC. Its translation: CASGGDSKETQYF. This sequence joins TRBV7-9 and TRBJ2-5; a weak D match, TRBD2 (6 bases). The germline V and J ends were trimmed by 8 bases and 3 bases, with 13 bases remaining between them. Germline-derived CDR1 and CDR2 are SEHNR and FQNEAQ (reference sequence). The CDR3 loop spans 13 amino acids.